This T cell receptor (beta chain) was sequenced during a study of CD8 T cells in ankylosing spondylitis. Study-wide results and caveats: Seemingly distinctive of ankylosing spondylitis blood was a TCR beta motif formed by eight highly homologous variants. Some motif variants had been reported before (in reactive arthritis synovial fluid and blood).

Germline loops: CDR1 SGHTA, CDR2 FQGNSA. The CDR3 consists of 15 residues. V lost 1 base, J lost 4 bases, and 13 bases lay in between. TCRdb processed the 5' RACE reads anew with MiXCR; each CDR3 protein has one entry. The table includes roughly 240,000 distinct CDR3 sequences, approximately 8.4% detected once. Turning to this clonotype: The antigen is not known.

Sequenced sample: blood, either unsorted or a sorted T cell fraction (not recorded which). This sequence originates from a female donor with ankylosing spondylitis or in good health (not recorded which). This rearrangement joins TRBV7-2 to TRBJ1-2, with no clear D. DNA of the CDR3: TGTGCCAGCAGCTTAGGCGGGGAACCATTCTATGGCTACACCTTC. This encodes CASSLGGEPFYGYTF. Variable domain in full (rest from reference TRBV7-2 and TRBJ1-2): GAGVSQSPSNKVTEKGKDVELRCDPISGHTALYWYRQSLGQGLEFLIYFQGNSAPDKSGLPSDRFSAERTGGSVSTLTIQRTQQEDSAVYLCASSLGGEPFYGYTFGSGTRLTVV.